The clone carrying this T cell receptor (beta chain) was observed at least ten times. Its antigen is as yet unknown. The entry originates in a study of T cells after yellow fever vaccination. Study-wide points: Abundant clonotypes from the bulk population could have been carried over as contaminants into FACS-sorted repertoires.

TCRdb ran MiXCR on the 5' RACE reads and lists one entry per CDR3 protein. This table has some 110,000 distinct CDR3 sequences, 5.5% to 8% appearing once. V lost 2 bases, J lost 6 bases, and 15 bases lay in between. Looked up from germline, CDR1 is MNHEY and CDR2 is SMNVEV (reference sequence). This CDR3 comprises 15 residues. The chain is built from TRBV27 and TRBJ2-3; a possible D gene is TRBD1 (5 bases). The sample here was CD4+ T cells sorted from PBMCs, taken roughly seven weeks after the first yellow fever vaccination. The receptor comes from a man between 18 and 35 years old who received the YFV17D yellow fever vaccine. The CDR3, as DNA: TGTGCCAGCAGTTTAAGGGGTGGTTATGGGGATACGCAGTATTTT. Amino acid sequence: CASSLRGGYGDTQYF.